The sequence of this T cell receptor beta chain was determined in a study of T cell changes during pregnancy in multiple sclerosis (dated by TCRdb to the late 2010s). With regard to the full study: Changes in the T cell repertoire over the course of pregnancy were examined in this study in women with multiple sclerosis.

Details on this clone: Its antigen specificity is not known. No quality values exist for individual bases; no much larger clone is one base distant.

V is cut by 6 bases and J by 1 base, and the space between the germline ends is 4 bases. In the germline V gene (reference sequence), CDR1 corresponds to SGHNT and CDR2 to YYREEE. The cysteine opens and the phenylalanine closes a CDR3 of 11 amino acids. The entry retains the CDR3 DNA only, 33 bases that are in frame from base 1. Library construction relied on the immunoSEQ multiplex PCR assay. In its TCRdb copy, this immuneACCESS table keeps in-frame sequences only and misses some clones. Where compared with another copy, unresolved V genes explain less than half of these, and the others have no known cause. The sample has about 36,000 clones on record, roughly 91% of them singletons. Roughly 0.5% of the sample goes to the ten largest clones.

This clonotype was obtained from a female donor in good health, enrolled as a control in a pregnancy study. The receptor chain draws on TRBV5-4 and TRBJ2-5; no D segment can be confidently identified. Sequencing used CD4+ T cells from peripheral blood mononuclear cells, obtained in the second trimester of pregnancy. The DNA reads as follows: TGTGCCAGCACATCCCAAGAGACCCAGTACTTC. It codes for CASTSQETQYF.